These 21 T cell receptor beta chains originate from one sample sequenced in a study of blood T cells in healthy people across ages. The authors ran a second PCR of roughly 6 to 12 cycles using a sample-barcoded 5' primer and a J-beta primer mix. Via MiXCR, TCRdb re-called the 5' RACE reads, giving one row per CDR3 protein. The data show 1,500,000 or so distinct CDR3 sequences, roughly 43% seen once. Material: blood. Receptor source: a woman between 18 and 29 years old in good health.

This clonotype was counted between two and nine times. The chain carries TRBV7-2 and TRBJ2-7; 7 nucleotides align to TRBD1. The CDR3 runs to 16 residues. Per germline, CDR1 SGHTA and CDR2 FQGNSA. V trimming: 0 bases; J trimming: 0 bases; junction bases outside the gene matches: 5. CDR3 region: CASSLAWDRNSYEQYF. The CDR3 DNA follows: TGTGCCAGCAGCTTAGCCTGGGACAGAAACTCCTACGAGCAGTACTTC.

This chain connects TRBV7-3 to TRBJ2-5; perhaps TRBD2 as D (6 bases). This CDR3 spans 16 amino acids. Germline V CDR1 and CDR2: SGHTA, FQGTGA. V was pared by 2 bases and J by 4 bases, with 17 bases between. The chain's CDR3 is CASSLGGIVSGETQYF. The CDR3 DNA sequence: TGTGCCAGCAGCTTAGGGGGGATAGTATCGGGAGAGACCCAGTACTTC.

This clonotype has a handful of counts. V gene TRBV4-3 combines with J gene TRBJ1-2; 7 bases agree with TRBD1. The CDR3 has 15 amino acids. Germline-derived CDR1 and CDR2 are LGHNA and YSLEER. V trimming: 5 bases; J trimming: 0 bases; junction bases outside the gene matches: 6. In DNA, the CDR3 is TGCGCCAGCAGCGCTAACAGGGGAACTAACTATGGCTACACCTTC. Translating it yields CASSANRGTNYGYTF.

The chain couples TRBV20-1 to TRBJ2-7; TRBD1 might be the D (5 bases). The CDR3 loop spans 16 amino acids. Trimming left V 3 bases short and J 5 bases short, with 23 bases between. Germline V CDR1 and CDR2: DFQATT, SNEGSKA (reference sequence). The DNA of the CDR3 is TGCAGTGCTAGTACTGGGGCCAACCCGAGAGTCCACGAGCAGTACTTC. Translation: CSASTGANPRVHEQYF.

This clonotype was recorded a few times. The chain joins TRBV6-5 to TRBJ2-7; the D is unclear. Germline V gene sequence: CDR1 MNHEY, CDR2 SVGAGI. V was cut by 0 bases and J by 7 bases, with 13 bases left in between. There are 14 residues in the CDR3. The CDR3 protein is CASSYSWTDDEQYF. The CDR3 bases are TGTGCCAGCAGTTACTCTTGGACGGACGATGAGCAGTACTTC.

The chain couples TRBV7-2 to TRBJ2-1, with D perhaps being TRBD1 or TRBD2 (6 bases each). Germline values: CDR1 SGHTA, CDR2 FQGNSA. The CDR3 is 15 residues long. V was trimmed by 3 bases and J by 10 bases, leaving 19 bases between them. In nucleotides, the CDR3 is TGTGCCAGCAGCTTTGGAGGGGGATCTCGAAAGGAGCAGTTCTTC. Translated: CASSFGGGSRKEQFF.

This clonotype was seen only a few times. The chain's CDR3 is CAWSLFRGGTEAFF. CDR3 coding DNA: TGTGCCTGGAGCCTCTTCAGGGGAGGGACTGAAGCTTTCTTT. The chain couples TRBV30 to TRBJ1-1, with D tentatively TRBD1 (6 bases). V lost 3 bases to trimming and J lost 5 bases, with 16 bases between them. This CDR3 has 14 residues. CDR1 GTSNPN and CDR2 SVGIG come from the germline V gene (reference sequence).

This clonotype was counted between two and nine times. The chain has TRBV6-2 or TRBV6-3 and TRBJ2-1, with 7 bases matching TRBD2. V was clipped by 6 bases and J by 7 bases; unmatched bases: 12. This CDR3 comprises 15 residues. CDR1 MNHEY and CDR2 SVGEGT come from the germline V gene. The CDR3: CASSHAGEAWNEQFF. The CDR3 bases are TGTGCCAGCAGCCATGCGGGGGAGGCCTGGAATGAGCAGTTCTTC.

This clonotype was seen just once. The V call is TRBV9, the J call TRBJ2-7; 8 bases map to TRBD2. J was trimmed by 4 bases and V by 4 bases; bases with no gene match: 10. Germline assignment: CDR1 SGDLS and CDR2 YYNGEE. This CDR3 has 15 amino acids. As DNA, the CDR3 is TGTGCCAGCAGCTCCAGCGGGGGAAAAGGGTACGAGCAGTACTTC. Amino acid sequence: CASSSSGGKGYEQYF.

In this sample, this clonotype turned up a few times. The chain recombines TRBV29-1 with TRBJ2-1; perhaps TRBD2 as D (5 bases). Germline assignment: CDR1 SQVTM and CDR2 ANQGSEA. The CDR3 totals 13 residues. With 8 bases removed from V and 8 bases from J, the gap between germline ends came to 19 bases. The CDR3, as DNA: TGCAGCCTCGGGGTAGCGAGAAGGGATGAGCAGTTCTTC. Residues: CSLGVARRDEQFF.

This clonotype was seen once. The chain joins TRBV6-6 to TRBJ2-1; D not resolved. There are 13 residues in the CDR3. V lost 6 bases, J lost 9 bases, and 15 bases lay in between. CDR1 MNHNY and CDR2 SVGAGI come from the germline V gene (reference sequence). The CDR3 nucleotides are TGTGCCAGCAGGCTTGAAGGGTACGGTGAGCAGTTCTTC. It is translated as CASRLEGYGEQFF.

The V and J genes are TRBV4-3 and TRBJ1-2; D unresolved. The CDR3 contains 14 residues. Germline lookup yields CDR1 LGHNA and CDR2 YSLEER. V was clipped by 0 bases and J by 8 bases, with 13 bases between them. As DNA, the CDR3 is TGCGCCAGCAGCCAAGATTACGGGGTAGGCGGCTACACCTTC. It yields the protein CASSQDYGVGGYTF.

The V gene is TRBV9, the J gene TRBJ2-7, with D perhaps matching TRBD1 or TRBD2 (5 bases each). CDR1 is SGDLS, CDR2 YYNGEE, per germline. The CDR3 has 14 residues. V was cut by 3 bases and J by 0 bases, with 10 bases left in between. CDR3 in amino acids: CASSARGISYEQYF. CDR3 DNA: TGTGCCAGCAGCGCCCGGGGCATCTCCTACGAGCAGTACTTC.

A few counts support this clonotype. The rearrangement links TRBV20-1 to TRBJ1-2; 10 bases align to TRBD1. The germline V gene encodes CDR1 DFQATT and CDR2 SNEGSKA (reference sequence). The J segment lost 6 bases and the V segment lost 4 bases, leaving 8 bases of the junction unmatched. The CDR3 extends over 14 amino acids. CDR3 DNA: TGCAGTGCTACCAAGGACAGGGGGTTGGATGGCTACACCTTC. This gives the protein CSATKDRGLDGYTF.

The J gene is TRBJ2-3, the V gene TRBV30; D remains unclear. The CDR3 loop spans 11 amino acids. Germline V gives CDR1 GTSNPN, CDR2 SVGIG (reference sequence). The V end was cut by 0 bases, the J end by 7 bases, with 5 bases between. The DNA for the CDR3 is TGTGCCTGGAGTGTACAGAATACGCAGTATTTT. Protein: CAWSVQNTQYF.

The chain employs TRBV7-9 and TRBJ2-1, with 9 nucleotides matching TRBD2. This CDR3 is 15 amino acids long. Germline V lookup: CDR1 SEHNR, CDR2 FQNEAQ (reference sequence). With 1 base clipped from V and 6 bases from J, the junction kept 4 bases outside the gene matches. The CDR3: CASSLEAGGFNEQFF. CDR3 coding DNA: TGTGCCAGCAGCTTAGAAGCGGGAGGCTTCAATGAGCAGTTCTTC. The full variable domain, with the rest looked up from reference TRBV7-9 and TRBJ2-1, is DTGVSQNPRHKITKRGQNVTFRCDPISEHNRLYWYRQTLGQGPEFLTYFQNEAQLEKSRLLSDRFSAERPKGSFSTLEIQRTEQGDSAMYLCASSLEAGGFNEQFFGPGTRLTVL.

The rearrangement uses TRBV3-1 and TRBJ2-3; weak D call: TRBD1 (6 bases). The germline CDR1 and CDR2 sequences are LGHDT and YNNKEL (reference sequence). The CDR3 runs to 15 residues. Trimming removed 0 bases at V and 2 bases at J, with 9 bases between. Here the CDR3 reads CASSQDGGFTDTQYF. The DNA for the CDR3 is TGTGCCAGCAGCCAAGATGGGGGCTTCACAGATACGCAGTATTTT.

The CDR3 region has the DNA TGCAGTGCTAGGGGGGACCCAAATTGGTATGGCTACACCTTC. Translated: CSARGDPNWYGYTF. The genes are TRBV20-1 and TRBJ1-2; D possibly corresponds to TRBD1 (5 bases). The CDR3 totals 14 residues. CDR1 and CDR2 (germline): DFQATT, SNEGSKA (reference sequence). The V and J ends lost 3 bases and 5 bases respectively, with 16 bases between them.

Details on this clonotype: One junction end does not reproduce the germline sequence, and a read error may be involved. The chain combines TRBV7-8 with TRBJ1-5; D might be TRBD1 (5 bases). CDR1 and CDR2 (germline): SGHVS, FQNEAQ. The CDR3 is made up of 16 amino acids. The CDR3 protein is CACSSRGGTGNQPQHF. DNA for the CDR3: TGTGCCTGCAGCTCCCGTGGAGGGACGGGCAATCAGCCCCAGCATTTT.

The chain combines TRBV29-1 with TRBJ2-7; possible D gene TRBD1, 7 bases. Germline CDR1 is SQVTM and CDR2 is ANQGSEA. The ends were cut back, 3 bases at V and 7 bases at J, with 16 bases in the middle. The CDR3 is 13 residues long. The CDR3 spells CSVDDDRAGEQYF. The CDR3 DNA reads TGCAGCGTTGATGATGACAGGGCGGGGGAGCAGTACTTC.

In this sample, this clonotype turned up many times. The genes are TRBV6-5 and TRBJ1-2, with TRBD1 as a possible D gene (6 bases). V was pared by 3 bases and J by 7 bases, with 12 bases between. Per germline, CDR1 MNHEY and CDR2 SVGAGI. The CDR3 covers 13 residues. The CDR3 here is CASSYSAGVGYTF. Written as DNA, the CDR3 is TGTGCCAGCAGTTATTCGGCAGGGGTTGGCTACACCTTC.